This note documents a single T cell receptor (beta chain) sequence. Its antigen is still unknown. Base quality data are lacking; no much larger clone is found one base away. This specimen comes from a study of blood T cell repertoires in COVID-19 (dated by TCRdb to 2020 to 2022). The study in broad terms: Collaborator samples came from the United States, Italy and Spain and covered acute and convalescent phases of COVID-19. Where HLA class I and class II types were available, the types were taken from metadata supplied by the sample provider, not from assay-based typing. The dataset comprised deeply sampled blood TCRbeta repertoires from subjects exposed to, actively infected with, or recovered from COVID-19. The material from the prospective study consisted of cDNA or gDNA derived from T cells, B-cell-depleted T cells, or PBMCs. Nearly every sample came with metadata listing a de-identified subject ID, COVID-19 status, age in years and sex. Samples came from the ongoing ImmuneRACE study (first 160 participants) plus 1,254 subjects from 6 global collaborators. The repertoires were released in a freely available public database meant as a resource for research on the immune response to SARS-CoV-2.

Collaborating institutions collected whole blood in K2EDTA tubes following their own protocols. For TCRbeta analysis, collaborator samples were shipped as frozen whole blood, as isolated PBMCs, or as DNA extracted from either sample type. The immunoSEQ Assay, a bias-controlled multiplex PCR, was used to amplify TCRbeta CDR3 regions from genomic DNA. In the original analysis: The number of nucleated cells in each sample was estimated from the amplification of reference gene primers within the assay. To quantify the absolute abundance of each unique TCRbeta CDR3 rearrangement, sequence reads were collapsed and filtered. For each sample, productive Simpson clonality was calculated by taking the square root of Simpson's diversity index across productive rearrangements. Held by TCRdb, this immuneACCESS table contains in-frame sequences only and omits some clones. Under half of the omission traces to an unresolved V gene where checked; the cause of the rest is unknown. Clonal size and the V and J genes are those of that table, whereas D and trimming came from the DNA. The sample table contains under 75,000 clones; only one count was recorded for around 67% of them. Jointly, the top ten make up roughly 18% of the sample.

The paper as a whole reports these results and caveats: The amount of clinical and demographic metadata varied by source and participant and was provided uncurated.

From a lookup of the germline V gene (reference sequence), CDR1 and CDR2 are GTSNPN and SVGIG. Reading from cysteine to phenylalanine, the CDR3 counts 15 amino acids. The entry retains the CDR3 DNA only, 45 bases that are in frame from base 1. The junction carries 13 bases between V and J, which are trimmed by 4 bases and 1 base respectively. The chain is made from TRBV30 and TRBJ2-2; the D segment could be TRBD2, given 6 matching bases. This TCR came from a woman between 45 and 65 years old with active or convalescent COVID-19. The material sequenced was peripheral blood. CDR3 region: CAWTPLALNTGELFF. The nucleotides read TGTGCCTGGACCCCACTAGCCCTGAACACCGGGGAGCTGTTTTTT.